This T cell receptor beta chain was identified during a study of blood T cell repertoires in COVID-19. Study context: Acute and convalescent COVID-19 samples came from the United States, Italy and Spain. The cDNA or gDNA used as material had been derived from T cells, B-cell-depleted T cells, or PBMCs.

Per the original data handling: Cell counts per sample came from amplifying reference gene primers. Produced via immunoSEQ multiplex PCR; TCRdb's table is partial and in-frame only. Clone size and the V and J calls come from that table; the DNA yielded D and trimming. The data hold 180,000 or so clones, with more than 85% observed a single time. The sample comprised peripheral blood. This TCR came from a young man with acute or convalescent COVID-19.

The CDR3 is CATSPSMDNYNEQFF. For the CDR3, the DNA is TGTGCCACCAGCCCAAGCATGGACAATTACAATGAGCAGTTCTTC. This chain links TRBV15 with TRBJ2-1; tentative D call: TRBD1 (5 bases). Germline V gives CDR1 LNHNV, CDR2 YYDKDF (reference sequence). V lost 5 bases and J 4 bases, leaving 15 bases between the germline ends. The CDR3 is 15 residues long.